This is a list of T cell receptor beta chains from one sample in a study of blood T cell repertoires in COVID-19. Sequenced by immunoSEQ multiplex PCR; TCRdb stores in-frame clones only, minus some. This table has under 200,000 clones, 85% to 90% appearing once. Sequencing was done on a sample of peripheral blood. These receptors all come from a woman of 80 years or more with COVID-19, enrolled during active disease. CDR3s leave out the opening cysteine and the closing phenylalanine or tryptophan.

v_call	j_call	cdr3_aa
TRBV28	TRBJ2-1	ASSLYRMDRSPPF
TRBV5-1	TRBJ2-7	ASSLSGTAGYEQY
TRBV2	TRBJ1-5	ASNTLGGQPQH
TRBV28	TRBJ1-1	ASSLLAMNTEAF
TRBV7-2	TRBJ1-5	ASSSVGQQSQH
TRBV5-6	TRBJ2-7	ASSTFYEQY
TRBV6-5	TRBJ2-7	ASRAQKSSYEQY
TRBV18	TRBJ2-2	ASSPSLVGAFRTGELF
TRBV5-8	TRBJ2-7	ASSPIVAGGSY
TRBV28	TRBJ1-2	ACKGREYYGYT
TRBV20-1	TRBJ1-6	SGTAGGPLH
TRBV7-2	TRBJ2-5	ASSPEVGAETQY
TRBV14	TRBJ2-5	ASSRRTGGSGETQY
TRBV19	TRBJ2-2	ASQWSVWNTGELF
TRBV3-1/TRBV3-2	TRBJ2-7	ASSPPDRGPHEQY
TRBV24-1	TRBJ1-3	ATSAHSGNTIY
TRBV14	TRBJ1-2	ASSQDLRHGYT
TRBV19	TRBJ2-3	ASSIGTGGSADTQY
TRBV28	TRBJ1-4	ASSPGGRANEKLF